The 24 T cell receptor beta chains given below trace back to one sample, sequenced in a study of blood T cell repertoires in COVID-19. Profiled with immunoSEQ multiplex PCR; TCRdb holds only in-frame clones, not every one. There are 390,000 or so clones in the sample; around 90% occur only once, and approximately 6.2% lies in the top ten. Sequencing used peripheral blood. All receptors derive from a man between 18 and 29 years old with active or convalescent COVID-19.

The chain couples TRBV28 to TRBJ1-1, with 8 nucleotides matching TRBD1. The germline CDR1 and CDR2 sequences are MDHEN and SYDVKM. Trimming at V came to 6 bases and at J to 7 bases, leaving 4 bases not matched to a gene. The CDR3 totals 12 residues. The DNA of the CDR3 is TGTGCCAGCAGGCGGACAGGGTTTGAAGCTTTCTTT. It specifies CASRRTGFEAFF.

This chain connects TRBV18 to TRBJ1-1; D is undetermined. The CDR3 extends over 15 amino acids. CDR1 and CDR2 from the germline V gene are KGHSH and LQKENI. V lost 4 bases and J 2 bases, leaving 14 bases between the germline ends. In DNA form, the CDR3 reads TGTGCCAGCTCACTGAGACACAACATAAACACTGAAGCTTTCTTT. Encoded protein: CASSLRHNINTEAFF.

The V call is TRBV6-5, the J call TRBJ2-1; 11 nucleotides match TRBD1. The CDR3 totals 14 residues. Trimming removed 4 bases from V and 7 bases from J; junction bases left unmatched: 3. Germline V gives CDR1 MNHEY, CDR2 SVGAGI. CDR3 nucleotides: TGTGCCAGCAGTTCGGGACAGGGGGAAAATGAGCAGTTCTTC. This codes for CASSSGQGENEQFF.

This rearrangement joins TRBV27 to TRBJ2-2, with a tentative D call TRBD1 (6 bases). The CDR3 has 15 residues. The V end lost 5 bases, the J end lost 5 bases, and 15 bases lay between the germline ends. Germline loops: CDR1 MNHEY, CDR2 SMNVEV (reference sequence). The CDR3, as DNA: TGTGCCAGCAGTCCCCGGACAGACAAGACCGGGGAGCTGTTTTTT. Its translation: CASSPRTDKTGELFF.

This sequence joins TRBV7-3 and TRBJ2-3; D is unresolved. Germline lookup yields CDR1 SGHTA and CDR2 FQGTGA. This CDR3 contains 12 residues. The V end was cut by 5 bases, the J end by 4 bases, with 7 bases between. CDR3 DNA sequence: TGTGCCAGCAGCCGCGGAGCAGATACGCAGTATTTT. It is translated as CASSRGADTQYF.

This chain connects TRBV12-3 or TRBV12-4 to TRBJ1-3; no clear D. The germline V and J ends were trimmed by 5 bases and 8 bases, with 10 bases remaining between them. The CDR3 consists of 12 residues. In DNA form, the CDR3 reads TGTGCCAGCAGTCGCGGTCGGGACACCATATATTTT. Protein product: CASSRGRDTIYF.

The chain couples TRBV5-6 to TRBJ2-7; D might be TRBD1 (6 bases). The CDR3 is 12 amino acids. CDR1 is SGHDT, CDR2 YYEEEE, per germline. V shed 7 bases and J shed 5 bases, with 13 bases lying between them. As DNA, the CDR3 is TGTGCCAGCCGTACACAGGGCCACGAGCAGTACTTC. It encodes CASRTQGHEQYF.

The gene calls are TRBV27 and TRBJ1-2, with D possibly TRBD1 on 6 matching bases. Germline CDR1 is MNHEY and CDR2 is SMNVEV (reference sequence). V was trimmed by 6 bases and J by 7 bases, leaving 15 bases between them. The CDR3 totals 13 residues. The CDR3 spells CASRDIQGRGYTF. Written as DNA, the CDR3 is TGTGCCAGCAGAGATATACAGGGACGTGGCTACACCTTC.

The V call is TRBV7-3, the J call TRBJ2-7; D may be TRBD2 (5 bases). V shed 2 bases and J shed 1 base, with 12 bases lying between them. The CDR3 runs to 15 residues. Germline CDR1 is SGHTA and CDR2 is FQGTGA. CDR3 bases: TGTGCCAGCAGCTTATTCGCAGGAGGTTCCTACGAGCAGTACTTC. Translation gives CASSLFAGGSYEQYF.

The chain recombines TRBV24-1 with TRBJ1-1, with unresolved D. The CDR3 sequence is 13 residues long. The germline V and J ends were trimmed by 5 bases and 0 bases, with 6 bases remaining between them. Germline CDR1 KGHDR, CDR2 SFDVKD. The CDR3 loop is CATSASMNTEAFF. For the CDR3, the DNA is TGTGCCACCAGTGCGTCTATGAACACTGAAGCTTTCTTT.

V is TRBV9 and J is TRBJ1-6, with 8 nucleotides matching TRBD1. The germline V gene encodes CDR1 SGDLS and CDR2 YYNGEE. Unmatched junction bases numbered 4, after V lost 5 bases and J lost 6 bases. CDR3 length: 14 amino acids. The CDR3 reads CASRTDRANSPLHF. In DNA form, the CDR3 reads TGTGCCAGCAGGACGGACAGGGCTAATTCACCCCTCCACTTT.

The genes are TRBV7-6 and TRBJ2-2; 9 bases line up with TRBD2. CDR1 is SGHVS, CDR2 FNYEAQ, per germline. The junction had 15 bases not matched to a gene; V was cut back by 5 bases and J by 5 bases. This CDR3 is built from 18 residues. The CDR3 loop is CASSPGSLGGGVTGELFF. Written as DNA, the CDR3 is TGTGCCAGCAGCCCCGGGAGCCTGGGCGGGGGGGTAACCGGGGAGCTGTTTTTT.

The V gene is TRBV7-2, the J gene TRBJ1-2; TRBD1 matches 8 bases. The germline CDR1 and CDR2 sequences are SGHTA and FQGNSA. V lost 4 bases, J lost 6 bases, and 10 bases stayed unmatched. CDR3 size: 15 residues. CDR3 loop: CASSSFQGARNGYTF. The CDR3 nucleotides are TGTGCCAGCAGCTCCTTCCAGGGGGCACGGAATGGCTACACCTTC.

This chain connects TRBV27 to TRBJ2-7, with 8 bases identical to TRBD2. This CDR3 contains 11 residues. Germline CDR1 is MNHEY and CDR2 is SMNVEV (reference sequence). The V segment lost 8 bases and the J segment 7 bases; nucleotides outside the gene matches: 4. The DNA of the CDR3 is TGTGCCAGCCGTCGGGGGGGGGAGCAGTACTTC. Amino acids: CASRRGGEQYF.

The chain employs TRBV21-1 and TRBJ1-4. TRBV21-1 is classified as a pseudogene. This CDR3 region has 13 residues. This CDR3 is CAGGAPTNEKLFF. The DNA of the CDR3 is TGTGCCGGGGGGGCGCCCACTAATGAAAAACTGTTTTTT.

The CDR3: CASTIDGRANYGYTF. For the CDR3, the DNA is TGTGCCAGCACCATTGACGGCAGGGCCAACTATGGCTACACCTTC. The chain is built from TRBV6-5 and TRBJ1-2; D may be TRBD1 (5 bases). Trimming stripped 7 bases from V and 2 bases from J, with 17 bases between. The CDR3 totals 15 residues. Germline V gives CDR1 MNHEY, CDR2 SVGAGI.

Worth noting for this clone: A junction end diverges from the germline sequence, so it may reflect a read error. The genes are TRBV7-3 and TRBJ2-6, with a weak D call TRBD1 (5 bases). The CDR3 is made up of 18 amino acids. Germline CDR1 reads SGHTA; CDR2 reads FQGTGA. CDR3 in DNA: TGTGCCAGCAGCCCCCGCAGTACAGGAAGAACTGGGGCCAACGTGCTGACTTTC. It specifies CASSPRSTGRTGANVLTF. Supplemented by reference TRBV7-3 and TRBJ2-6, the full variable domain reads GAGVSQTPSNKVTEKGKYVELRCDPISGHTALYWYRQSLGQGPEFLIYFQGTGAADDSGLPNDRFFAVRPEGSVSTLKIQRTERGDSAVYLCASSPRSTGRTGANVLTFGAGSRLTVL.

The V and J genes are TRBV19 and TRBJ1-2, with 7 bases identical to TRBD1. CDR3 size: 12 residues. Germline trimming cut 10 bases from V and 3 bases from J; bases unmatched to any gene: 5. CDR1 is LNHDA, CDR2 SQIVND, per germline (reference sequence). CDR3 loop: CAIRQGDYGYTF. CDR3 nucleotide sequence: TGTGCCATCCGACAGGGAGACTATGGCTACACCTTC.

The V gene is TRBV21-1, the J gene TRBJ1-2; the table gives TRBD1 as D, unverified against the DNA. TRBV21-1 is assigned pseudogene status. The CDR3 is made up of 15 amino acids. The CDR3 sequence is CASSRGTGGDYGYTF. For the CDR3, the DNA is TGTGCCAGCAGCAGGGGGACAGGGGGCGACTATGGCTACACCTTC.

The J gene is TRBJ2-1, the V gene TRBV7-2, with 11 bases fitting TRBD1. CDR1 SGHTA and CDR2 FQGNSA come from the germline V gene. After removal of 2 bases from V and 7 bases from J, the junction contained 7 bases not matched to a gene. CDR3 length: 16 amino acids. CDR3 bases: TGTGCCAGCAGCTTAAAAGGGACAGGGGGTTTGAATGAGCAGTTCTTC. Protein product: CASSLKGTGGLNEQFF.

This clone was counted a single time. The chain links TRBV12-3 or TRBV12-4 to TRBJ1-5; D perhaps matches TRBD1 (5 bases). This CDR3 is built from 13 residues. V was pared by 3 bases and J by 5 bases, with 8 bases between. CDR3 nucleotide sequence: TGTGCCAGCAGTTTCCGACAGTATCAGCCCCAGCATTTT. It specifies CASSFRQYQPQHF.

This clone was observed a few times. V gene TRBV2 combines with J gene TRBJ1-6; 9 nucleotides agree with TRBD1. CDR3 length: 16 residues. Germline CDR1 and CDR2: SNHLY and FYNNEI. The trim removed 5 bases at V and 6 bases at J, leaving 8 bases unmatched. The CDR3 bases are TGTGCCAGCAGTAGAACAGGGGGCGGAACTAATTCACCCCTCCACTTT. This gives the protein CASSRTGGGTNSPLHF.

The rearrangement uses TRBV7-3 and TRBJ1-1; 7 bases are a match to TRBD1. Germline lookup yields CDR1 SGHTA and CDR2 FQGTGA. The CDR3 spans 14 residues. Germline trimming cut 4 bases from V and 6 bases from J; bases unmatched to any gene: 8. CDR3: CASSSNPGGPEAFF. In DNA, the CDR3 is TGTGCCAGCAGCTCCAATCCAGGGGGTCCTGAAGCTTTCTTT.

V and J are TRBV7-9 and TRBJ1-2, with 9 bases identical to TRBD1. Germline-derived CDR1 and CDR2 are SEHNR and FQNEAQ (reference sequence). The V segment lost 5 bases and the J segment 8 bases; nucleotides outside the gene matches: 9. The CDR3 sequence is 14 residues long. CDR3 region: CASSPPGQGGGYTF. CDR3 in DNA: TGTGCCAGCAGCCCACCGGGACAGGGCGGGGGCTACACCTTC.